This paragraph covers one T cell receptor (beta chain) sequence. Trimming stripped 0 bases from V and 4 bases from J, with 13 bases between. The germline CDR1 and CDR2 sequences are SGHDT and YYEEEE. CDR3 size: 16 residues. The sample is drawn from a study of blood T cell repertoires in COVID-19. Study context: Samples representing acute and convalescent COVID-19 were sourced from the United States, Italy and Spain. Sources were T cells, B-cell-depleted T cells, or PBMCs; the material itself was cDNA or gDNA.

Generated by immunoSEQ multiplex PCR, the TCRdb table keeps only in-frame clones and is missing some. The table lists about 200,000 clones, around 86% of them singletons. This TCR was recovered from a man in his forties with acute or convalescent COVID-19. Specimen: peripheral blood. V and J are TRBV5-6 and TRBJ2-2, with unresolved D. The CDR3 bases are TGTGCCAGCAGCTTGGTTCCGGCGGCGAGCACCGGGGAGCTGTTTTTT. Its protein product is CASSLVPAASTGELFF.